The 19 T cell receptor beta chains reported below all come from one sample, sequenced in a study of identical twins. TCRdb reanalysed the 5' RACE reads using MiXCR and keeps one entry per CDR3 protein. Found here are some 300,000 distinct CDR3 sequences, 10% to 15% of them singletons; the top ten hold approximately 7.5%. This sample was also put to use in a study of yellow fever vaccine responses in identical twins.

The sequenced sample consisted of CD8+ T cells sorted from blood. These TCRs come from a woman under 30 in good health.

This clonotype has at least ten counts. CDR3 DNA sequence: TGTGCCAGCTCACCAAGGGAGTTTTACCAACCAGACAATGAGCAGTTCTTC. Translating gives CASSPREFYQPDNEQFF. The genes are TRBV18 and TRBJ2-1; TRBD2 is a possible D gene (5 bases). The CDR3 spans 17 residues. The germline V gene has CDR1 KGHSH and CDR2 LQKENI. V shed 2 bases and J shed 5 bases, with 19 bases lying between them.

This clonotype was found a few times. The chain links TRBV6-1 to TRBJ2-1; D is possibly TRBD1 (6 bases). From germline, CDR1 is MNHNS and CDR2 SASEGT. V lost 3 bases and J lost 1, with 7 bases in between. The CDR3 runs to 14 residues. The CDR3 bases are TGTGCCAGCAGTGAGAGGGGGTCCTACAATGAGCAGTTCTTC. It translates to CASSERGSYNEQFF.

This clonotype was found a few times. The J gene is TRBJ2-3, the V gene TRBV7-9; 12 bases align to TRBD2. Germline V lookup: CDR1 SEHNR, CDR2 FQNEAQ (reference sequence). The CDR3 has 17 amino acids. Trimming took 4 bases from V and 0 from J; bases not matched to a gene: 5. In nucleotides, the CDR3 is TGTGCCAGCAGCTCAGGACTAGCGGGAACTAGCACAGATACGCAGTATTTT. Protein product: CASSSGLAGTSTDTQYF.

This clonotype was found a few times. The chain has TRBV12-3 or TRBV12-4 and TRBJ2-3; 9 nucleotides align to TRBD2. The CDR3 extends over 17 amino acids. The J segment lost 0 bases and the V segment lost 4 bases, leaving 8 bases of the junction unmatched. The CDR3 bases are TGTGCCAGCAGTTCCGGGTATAGCGGGGGTAGCACAGATACGCAGTATTTT. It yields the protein CASSSGYSGGSTDTQYF.

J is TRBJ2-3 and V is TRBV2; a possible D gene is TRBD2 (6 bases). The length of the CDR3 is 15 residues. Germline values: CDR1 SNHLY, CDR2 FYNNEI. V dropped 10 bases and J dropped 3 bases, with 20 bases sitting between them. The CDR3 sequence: CAISGLSEGTDTQYF. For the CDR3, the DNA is TGTGCCATCTCGGGACTTTCAGAGGGTACAGATACGCAGTATTTT.

This CDR3 is CASSLGWTGGSYEQYV. CDR3 DNA: TGTGCCAGCAGCTTGGGGTGGACAGGGGGCTCCTACGAGCAGTACGTC. The gene calls are TRBV5-6 and TRBJ2-7; 10 bases fit TRBD1. The V segment lost 0 bases and the J segment 0 bases; nucleotides outside the gene matches: 3. CDR3 length: 16 amino acids. Germline assignment: CDR1 SGHDT and CDR2 YYEEEE.

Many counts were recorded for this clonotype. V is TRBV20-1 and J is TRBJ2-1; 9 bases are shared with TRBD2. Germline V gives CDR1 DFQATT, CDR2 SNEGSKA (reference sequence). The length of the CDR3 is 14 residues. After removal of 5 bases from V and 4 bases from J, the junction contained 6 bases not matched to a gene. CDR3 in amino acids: CSAGGLADYNEQFF. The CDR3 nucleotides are TGCAGTGCTGGGGGACTAGCAGATTACAATGAGCAGTTCTTC.

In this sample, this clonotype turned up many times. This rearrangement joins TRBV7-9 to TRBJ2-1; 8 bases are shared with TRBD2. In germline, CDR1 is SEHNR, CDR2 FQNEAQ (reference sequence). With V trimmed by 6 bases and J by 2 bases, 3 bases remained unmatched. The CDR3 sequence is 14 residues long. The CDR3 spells CASSPGLAYNEQFF. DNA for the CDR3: TGTGCCAGCAGTCCGGGACTAGCCTACAATGAGCAGTTCTTC.

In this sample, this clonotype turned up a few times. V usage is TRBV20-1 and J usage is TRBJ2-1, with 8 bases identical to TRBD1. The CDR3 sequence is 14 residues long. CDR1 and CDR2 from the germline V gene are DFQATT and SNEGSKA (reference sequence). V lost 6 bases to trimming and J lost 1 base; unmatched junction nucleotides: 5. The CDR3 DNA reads TGCAGTGCCCAGACAGGGGAGTCCTACAATGAGCAGTTCTTC. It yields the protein CSAQTGESYNEQFF.

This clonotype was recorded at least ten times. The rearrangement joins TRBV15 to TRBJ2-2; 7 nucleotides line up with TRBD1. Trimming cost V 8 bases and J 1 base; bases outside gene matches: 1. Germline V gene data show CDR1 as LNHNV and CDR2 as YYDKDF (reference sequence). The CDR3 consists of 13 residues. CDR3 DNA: TGTGCCACCGGGGACAGGAACACCGGGGAGCTGTTTTTT. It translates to CATGDRNTGELFF.

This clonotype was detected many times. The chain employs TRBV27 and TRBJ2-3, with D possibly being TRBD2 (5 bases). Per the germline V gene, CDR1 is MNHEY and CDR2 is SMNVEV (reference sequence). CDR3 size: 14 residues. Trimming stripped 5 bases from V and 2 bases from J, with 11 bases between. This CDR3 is CASSPGGPTDTQYF. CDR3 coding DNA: TGTGCCAGCAGTCCAGGAGGACCCACAGATACGCAGTATTTT.

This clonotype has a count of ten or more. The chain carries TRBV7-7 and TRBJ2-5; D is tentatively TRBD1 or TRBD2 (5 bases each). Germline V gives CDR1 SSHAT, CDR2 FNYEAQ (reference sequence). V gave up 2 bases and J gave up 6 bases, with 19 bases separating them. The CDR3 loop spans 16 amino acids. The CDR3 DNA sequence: TGTGCCAGCAGCTTACCCCCGGGGACCACTTGGAAGACCCAGTACTTC. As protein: CASSLPPGTTWKTQYF.

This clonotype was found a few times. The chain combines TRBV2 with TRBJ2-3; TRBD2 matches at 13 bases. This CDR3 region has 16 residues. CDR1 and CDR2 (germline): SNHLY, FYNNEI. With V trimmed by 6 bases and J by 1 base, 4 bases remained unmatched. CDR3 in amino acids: CASSSGTSGGTDTQYF. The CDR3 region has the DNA TGTGCCAGCAGCTCGGGGACTAGCGGGGGCACAGATACGCAGTATTTT.

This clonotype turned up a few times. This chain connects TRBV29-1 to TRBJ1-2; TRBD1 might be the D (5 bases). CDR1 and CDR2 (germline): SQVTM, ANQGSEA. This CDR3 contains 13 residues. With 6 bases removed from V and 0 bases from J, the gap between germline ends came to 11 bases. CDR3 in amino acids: CSVADSTNYGYTF. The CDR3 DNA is TGCAGCGTCGCAGACAGTACTAACTATGGCTACACCTTC. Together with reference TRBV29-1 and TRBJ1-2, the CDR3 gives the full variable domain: SAVISQKPSRDICQRGTSLTIQCQVDSQVTMMFWYRQQPGQSLTLIATANQGSEATYESGFVIDKFPISRPNLTFSTLTVSNMSPEDSSIYLCSVADSTNYGYTFGSGTRLTVV.

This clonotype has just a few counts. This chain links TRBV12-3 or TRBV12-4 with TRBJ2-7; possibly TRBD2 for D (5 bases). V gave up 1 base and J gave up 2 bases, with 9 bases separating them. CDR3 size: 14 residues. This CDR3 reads CASSLVGVAYEQYF. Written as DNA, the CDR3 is TGTGCCAGCAGTTTAGTGGGAGTAGCCTACGAGCAGTACTTC.

CDR3 amino acids: CASSAEGQGDADTQYF. In DNA, the CDR3 is TGTGCCAGCAGCGCAGAGGGACAGGGGGACGCAGATACGCAGTATTTT. The chain links TRBV9 to TRBJ2-3, with 11 bases that match TRBD1. J was trimmed by 4 bases and V by 3 bases; bases with no gene match: 7. This CDR3 comprises 16 residues. Per germline, CDR1 SGDLS and CDR2 YYNGEE.

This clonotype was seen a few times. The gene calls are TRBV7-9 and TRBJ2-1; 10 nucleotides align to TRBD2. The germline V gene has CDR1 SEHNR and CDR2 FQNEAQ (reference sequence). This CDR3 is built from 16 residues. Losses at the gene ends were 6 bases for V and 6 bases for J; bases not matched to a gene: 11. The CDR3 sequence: CASRPPIPSGSNEQFF. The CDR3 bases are TGTGCCAGCAGACCTCCAATCCCTAGCGGGAGCAATGAGCAGTTCTTC.

CDR3 protein: CASSFAGGETQYF. The CDR3 DNA sequence: TGTGCCAGCAGTTTCGCGGGGGGAGAGACCCAGTACTTC. The J gene is TRBJ2-5, the V gene TRBV12-3 or TRBV12-4; 8 nucleotides align to TRBD2. This CDR3 is 13 amino acids long. V dropped 3 bases and J dropped 4; count of bases not matched to a gene: 1.

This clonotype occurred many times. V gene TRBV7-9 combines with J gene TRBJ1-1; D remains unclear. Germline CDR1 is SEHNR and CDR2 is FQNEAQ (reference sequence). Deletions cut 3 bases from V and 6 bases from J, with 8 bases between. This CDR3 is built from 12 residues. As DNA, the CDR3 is TGTGCCAGCAGCTTGATGGTCTCTGAAGCTTTCTTT. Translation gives CASSLMVSEAFF.